What follows are 24 T cell receptor beta chains derived from one specimen sequenced in a study of cytomegalovirus exposure and HLA in healthy donors. PCR was performed using 60 Vbeta and 13 Jbeta primers. Clones were sequenced by immunoSEQ multiplex PCR, and TCRdb holds only the in-frame ones, with some missing. The data contain 150,000 to 200,000 clones, roughly four fifths of them singletons. Sequences were obtained from PBMCs. These receptor sequences come from a woman aged 18-30 years in good health and CMV-seropositive.

The chain recombines TRBV4-1 with TRBJ1-2; 8 bases are shared with TRBD1. Germline V gene sequence: CDR1 MGHRA, CDR2 YSYEKL. V lost 2 bases, J lost 8 bases, and 4 bases stayed unmatched. The CDR3 covers 13 residues. The CDR3 sequence is CASSQKGQAGYTF. The CDR3 region has the DNA TGCGCCAGCAGCCAAAAGGGACAGGCAGGCTACACCTTC.

This clone has only a few counts. The rearrangement links TRBV5-6 to TRBJ1-5; D gene uncertain. This CDR3 contains 15 residues. Deletions cut 0 bases from V and 3 bases from J, with 10 bases between. CDR1 and CDR2 (germline): SGHDT, YYEEEE. CDR3 protein: CASSLVGQDNQPQHF. The DNA of the CDR3 is TGTGCCAGCAGCTTGGTTGGCCAGGACAATCAGCCCCAGCATTTT.

This chain uses TRBV7-9 with TRBJ1-4; D not resolved. The CDR3 runs to 17 residues. The ends were cut back, 3 bases at V and 1 base at J, with 15 bases in the middle. Germline V lookup: CDR1 SEHNR, CDR2 FQNEAQ (reference sequence). The CDR3 loop reads CASSFAYGSGTNEKLFF. CDR3 sequence (DNA): TGTGCCAGCAGCTTCGCCTATGGGTCGGGAACTAATGAAAAACTGTTTTTT.

The chain links TRBV29-1 to TRBJ2-2; 8 bases align to TRBD1. The CDR3 covers 14 residues. CDR1 and CDR2 (germline): SQVTM, ANQGSEA. V shed 3 bases, J shed 1 base, and the junction held 1 base outside the gene matches. DNA of the CDR3: TGCAGCGTTGAGGGGACAGGGAACACCGGGGAGCTGTTTTTT. This gives the protein CSVEGTGNTGELFF.

The rearrangement joins TRBV4-2 to TRBJ2-1, with D perhaps TRBD2 (6 bases). Germline V gives CDR1 LGHNA, CDR2 YNFKEQ. CDR3 length: 14 amino acids. V was clipped by 5 bases and J by 7 bases, with 15 bases between them. CDR3 sequence: CASSNLREQNEQFF. DNA of the CDR3: TGTGCCAGCAGCAACCTCCGGGAGCAGAATGAGCAGTTCTTC.

The chain carries TRBV7-2 and TRBJ2-1; tentative D call: TRBD1 (5 bases). CDR3 length: 16 amino acids. V was cut by 2 bases and J by 4 bases, with 15 bases left in between. CDR1 and CDR2 from the germline V gene are SGHTA and FQGNSA. The CDR3 coding sequence is TGTGCCAGCAGCTTAAGGCCAGGGCAGGGATACAATGAGCAGTTCTTC. This sequence encodes CASSLRPGQGYNEQFF. The full variable domain, in which reference TRBV7-2 and TRBJ2-1 provide the parts outside the CDR3, is GAGVSQSPSNKVTEKGKDVELRCDPISGHTALYWYRQSLGQGLEFLIYFQGNSAPDKSGLPSDRFSAERTGGSVSTLTIQRTQQEDSAVYLCASSLRPGQGYNEQFFGPGTRLTVL.

With regard to this clone: One junction end does not reproduce the germline sequence, and a read error may be involved. J is TRBJ2-1 and V is TRBV7-7; D perhaps matches TRBD2 (6 bases). This CDR3 comprises 14 residues. From germline, CDR1 is SSHAT and CDR2 FNYEAQ (reference sequence). The chain's CDR3 is CASSLGGRVNEQFF. The CDR3 region has the DNA TGTGCTAGCAGCTTGGGGGGACGGGTCAATGAGCAGTTCTTC.

CDR3 protein: CASSYWAPEGYEQYF. DNA of the CDR3: TGTGCCAGCAGTTATTGGGCTCCGGAGGGATACGAGCAGTACTTC. V is TRBV6-5 and J is TRBJ2-7; perhaps TRBD2 as D (6 bases). There are 15 residues in the CDR3. With 3 bases removed from V and 4 bases from J, the gap between germline ends came to 16 bases. Germline V gene sequence: CDR1 MNHEY, CDR2 SVGAGI.

The rearrangement joins TRBV11-1 to TRBJ2-7; D remains ambiguous. Per germline, CDR1 SGHAT and CDR2 FQDESV (reference sequence). The CDR3 extends over 15 amino acids. Trimming removed 0 bases at V and 0 bases at J, with 9 bases between. Here the CDR3 reads CASSLAGTVSYEQYF. The CDR3 nucleotides are TGTGCCAGCAGCTTAGCCGGTACTGTCTCCTACGAGCAGTACTTC.

This clone was seen a few times. The same CDR3 also results from other DNA sequences found in this sample. The chain uses TRBV6-1 and TRBJ2-5; 10 bases are a match to TRBD2. J gave up 2 bases and V 3 bases, and 3 bases lay outside the gene matches. In germline, CDR1 is MNHNS, CDR2 SASEGT. There are 15 residues in the CDR3. CDR3 in amino acids: CASSDASGGQETQYF. CDR3 sequence (DNA): TGTGCCAGCAGTGACGCTAGCGGGGGTCAAGAGACCCAGTACTTC.

This clone was detected only once. This chain joins TRBV5-1 and TRBJ2-2, with TRBD1 matching over 7 bases. With V trimmed by 4 bases and J by 1 base, 7 bases remained unmatched. Germline V gene sequence: CDR1 SGHRS, CDR2 YFSETQ. The CDR3 runs 16 residues. DNA for the CDR3: TGCGCCAGCAGCCTACGGACAGGATTGAACACCGGGGAGCTGTTTTTT. Its translation is CASSLRTGLNTGELFF.

This clone is a singleton in its sample. The V call is TRBV9, the J call TRBJ2-5, with 8 nucleotides matching TRBD1. The CDR3 has 15 residues. With V trimmed by 0 bases and J by 5 bases, 6 bases remained unmatched. Germline V CDR1 and CDR2: SGDLS, YYNGEE. The CDR3 DNA reads as TGTGCCAGCAGCGTAGGTCCGACAGGGGACGAGACCCAGTACTTC. Translated: CASSVGPTGDETQYF.

V is TRBV19 and J is TRBJ1-2, with 10 bases lining up with TRBD1. J lost 4 bases, V lost 6 bases, and 5 bases had no gene match. The CDR3 extends over 14 amino acids. CDR1 and CDR2 (germline): LNHDA, SQIVND (reference sequence). The CDR3 DNA sequence: TGTGCCAGTAGAAAGGGACAGGGGACCTATGGCTACACCTTC. It specifies CASRKGQGTYGYTF.

The gene calls are TRBV14 and TRBJ2-7; 9 bases are shared with TRBD1. The CDR3 extends over 16 amino acids. Per germline, CDR1 SGHDN and CDR2 FVKESK. J lost 0 bases, V lost 4 bases, and 7 bases had no gene match. The CDR3 sequence is CASSPTPGQGSYEQYF. The CDR3, as DNA: TGTGCCAGCAGCCCTACCCCGGGACAGGGCTCCTACGAGCAGTACTTC. Full variable domain (missing parts from reference TRBV14 and TRBJ2-7): EAGVTQFPSHSVIEKGQTVTLRCDPISGHDNLYWYRRVMGKEIKFLLHFVKESKQDESGMPNNRFLAERTGGTYSTLKVQPAELEDSGVYFCASSPTPGQGSYEQYFGPGTRLTVT.

V and J are TRBV9 and TRBJ1-2; 8 bases are shared with TRBD1. CDR1 and CDR2 from the germline V gene are SGDLS and YYNGEE. After removal of 3 bases from V and 4 bases from J, the junction contained 8 bases not matched to a gene. The length of the CDR3 is 15 residues. CDR3 DNA: TGTGCCAGCAGCGGCTTCCAGGGGGCTATCTATGGCTACACCTTC. Protein product: CASSGFQGAIYGYTF. The complete variable domain, with remaining parts taken from reference TRBV9 and TRBJ1-2, reads DSGVTQTPKHLITATGQRVTLRCSPRSGDLSVYWYQQSLDQGLQFLIQYYNGEERAKGNILERFSAQQFPDLHSELNLSSLELGDSALYFCASSGFQGAIYGYTFGSGTRLTVV.

This chain links TRBV5-4 with TRBJ1-1; no firm D call. CDR1 and CDR2 from the germline V gene are SGHNT and YYREEE (reference sequence). The CDR3 consists of 14 residues. Trimming left V 2 bases short and J 6 bases short, with 14 bases between. The CDR3 nucleotides read TGTGCCAGCAGCTTATTGAACAGTCGGTCTGAAGCTTTCTTT. Its protein is CASSLLNSRSEAFF.

There are a few counts of this clone. The chain has TRBV6-1 and TRBJ2-3; TRBD1 agrees at 10 bases. V gave up 10 bases and J gave up 3 bases; unmatched junction bases: 10. The CDR3 runs 15 residues. CDR1 MNHNS and CDR2 SASEGT come from the germline V gene. The CDR3 reads CATAMTGGETDTQYF. CDR3 DNA: TGTGCCACCGCGATGACAGGGGGCGAGACAGATACGCAGTATTTT.

The V and J genes are TRBV6-4 and TRBJ2-3; 10 bases match TRBD2. In germline, CDR1 is MRHNA, CDR2 SNTAGT. V lost 2 bases, J lost 5 bases, and 7 bases stayed unmatched. The CDR3 totals 16 residues. CDR3 residues: CASSDESGGARDTQYF. DNA for the CDR3: TGTGCCAGCAGTGACGAAAGCGGGGGGGCCAGAGATACGCAGTATTTT.

This chain joins TRBV15 and TRBJ2-5; 14 nucleotides match TRBD2. The V gene's germline CDR1 is LNHNV and CDR2 YYDKDF (reference sequence). Unmatched junction bases numbered 6, after V lost 1 base and J lost 5 bases. The CDR3 totals 17 residues. CDR3 protein: CATSRGRLAGGRETQYF. CDR3 in DNA: TGTGCCACCAGCAGAGGCCGACTAGCGGGGGGGCGTGAGACCCAGTACTTC.

The chain uses TRBV4-2 and TRBJ1-4; D is undetermined. V lost 0 bases to trimming and J lost 8 bases, with 16 bases between them. Germline assignment: CDR1 LGHNA and CDR2 YNFKEQ. The CDR3 runs 16 residues. CDR3 sequence: CASSQEFVSYREKLFF. The CDR3 bases are TGTGCCAGCAGCCAAGAATTCGTTTCCTATCGGGAAAAACTGTTTTTT.

This sequence joins TRBV7-3 and TRBJ1-1; weak D call: TRBD1 (5 bases). Trimming shortened V by 4 bases and J by 2 bases, and 8 bases separated the two germline ends. Looked up from germline, CDR1 is SGHTA and CDR2 is FQGTGA. This CDR3 contains 13 residues. CDR3 in DNA: TGTGCCAGCAGCTCAGGGTTAAACACTGAAGCTTTCTTT. Protein product: CASSSGLNTEAFF.

J is TRBJ2-5 and V is TRBV5-5; unclear D gene. The tail of the sequence fits TRBJ2-7 better, so the J call may be wrong. Per the germline V gene, CDR1 is SGHKS and CDR2 is YYEKEE (reference sequence). This CDR3 has 13 residues. The CDR3 DNA is TGTGCCAGCAGCTTCAGTAGCTCCTACGAGCAGTACTTC. This sequence encodes CASSFSSSYEQYF.

The V call is TRBV9, the J call TRBJ1-5; D remains unclear. The germline V and J ends were trimmed by 4 bases and 4 bases, with 15 bases remaining between them. The CDR3 has 15 residues. Germline CDR1 and CDR2: SGDLS and YYNGEE. CDR3 DNA sequence: TGTGCCAGCAGCCGGCACGAGGGAGAGAATCAGCCCCAGCATTTT. This translates into CASSRHEGENQPQHF.

About this clone: A read error may account for a junction end that differs from germline. This chain joins TRBV15 and TRBJ2-4, with D maybe TRBD1 (5 bases). The CDR3 has 16 residues. CDR1 and CDR2 (germline): LNHNV, YYDKDF (reference sequence). CDR3 DNA sequence: TGTGCCACCAGCAGAGAGGGAACAGGCCGACAAAACAGTCAGTACTTC. It translates to CATSREGTGRQNSQYF.